The 9 T cell receptor beta chains below come from one sample, sequenced in a study of T cells in Graves' hyperthyroidism and ophthalmopathy. TCR beta CDR3 regions were amplified from RNA transcripts. HTBI primers were the set used in a first-round RT-PCR of the TCR CDR3. TCRdb reprocessed the multiplex PCR reads via MiXCR and lists one record per CDR3 protein. The table has some 350,000 distinct CDR3 sequences, roughly 15% seen once; the top ten hold about 21%. The specimen sequenced was blood. The receptors come from a woman aged 55-75 years with Graves' ophthalmopathy.

The chain couples TRBV9 to TRBJ1-5; TRBD1 matches 8 bases. The V gene's germline CDR1 is SGDLS and CDR2 YYNGEE. This CDR3 is 16 amino acids long. With V trimmed by 0 bases and J by 6 bases, 8 bases remained unmatched. The CDR3 sequence is CASSVGAGGVSQPQHF. The CDR3 region has the DNA TGTGCCAGCAGCGTAGGGGCAGGGGGCGTTAGTCAGCCCCAGCATTTT.

This clonotype turned up a few times. J is TRBJ2-6 and V is TRBV12-3 or TRBV12-4; D might be TRBD1 (6 bases). Trimming shortened V by 3 bases and J by 3 bases, and 12 bases separated the two germline ends. The CDR3 is made up of 16 amino acids. The CDR3 sequence: CASSFAPGVGANVLTF. CDR3 in DNA: TGTGCCAGCAGTTTCGCCCCAGGGGTTGGGGCCAACGTCCTGACTTTC.

The table lists this clonotype with many counts. The chain has TRBV11-2 and TRBJ2-2; D is undetermined. The length of the CDR3 is 12 residues. V gave up 7 bases and J gave up 5 bases, with 8 bases separating them. Per the germline V gene, CDR1 is SGHAT and CDR2 is FQNNGV. The CDR3 DNA reads TGTGCCAGCACCCGAGAAACCGGGGAGCTGTTTTTT. It encodes CASTRETGELFF.

This clonotype was counted between two and nine times. CDR3 DNA: TGCAGTGCTAGAGGAGCGGGGGACTACGAGCAGTACTTC. Its protein product is CSARGAGDYEQYF. The chain carries TRBV20-1 and TRBJ2-7, with TRBD2 matching 8 bases. V gave up 1 base and J gave up 3 bases; unmatched junction bases: 2. The CDR3 extends over 13 amino acids. Germline values: CDR1 DFQATT, CDR2 SNEGSKA (reference sequence).

There are many counts of this clonotype. The chain couples TRBV6-2 or TRBV6-3 to TRBJ1-1, with D perhaps matching TRBD1 (5 bases). The V end lost 6 bases, the J end lost 14 bases, and 22 bases lay between the germline ends. CDR1 is MNHEY, CDR2 SVGEGT, per germline. The CDR3 runs 13 residues. As DNA, the CDR3 is TGTGCCAGCAGCCCCAACGGGAGCGGGGCGAGATTCTTT. It codes for CASSPNGSGARFF.

In this sample, this clonotype turned up many times. The chain joins TRBV18 to TRBJ1-1; D not resolved. The V gene lost 2 bases and the J gene lost 0 bases, with 4 bases spanning the gap. The CDR3 is 13 residues long. Germline V gene sequence: CDR1 KGHSH, CDR2 LQKENI. The CDR3 DNA is TGTGCCAGCTCACCAGACCTGAACACTGAAGCTTTCTTT. Amino acid sequence: CASSPDLNTEAFF.

This clonotype was counted at least ten times. The CDR3 reads CASSRTSGSNEQFF. In DNA form, the CDR3 reads TGCGCCAGCAGTAGGACTAGCGGGTCAAATGAGCAGTTCTTC. J is TRBJ2-1 and V is TRBV5-1; 11 nucleotides match TRBD2. Losses at the gene ends were 5 bases for V and 7 bases for J; bases not matched to a gene: 5. CDR3 length: 14 amino acids. CDR1 and CDR2 (germline): SGHRS, YFSETQ.

This clonotype showed up many times. The genes are TRBV29-1 and TRBJ2-1, with TRBD1 matching 7 bases. J was trimmed by 9 bases and V by 8 bases; bases with no gene match: 4. The CDR3 spans 10 residues. Per the germline V gene, CDR1 is SQVTM and CDR2 is ANQGSEA. The CDR3 sequence: CSYRGGEQFF. CDR3 DNA: TGCAGCTACAGGGGCGGTGAGCAGTTCTTC.

This sequence joins TRBV20-1 and TRBJ2-7, with D perhaps matching TRBD1 (6 bases). V was trimmed by 5 bases and J by 3 bases, leaving 17 bases between them. The germline gives CDR1 DFQATT, CDR2 SNEGSKA (reference sequence). The CDR3 length is 14 residues. The CDR3 loop is CSAGAGTFRYEQYF. CDR3 sequence (DNA): TGCAGTGCTGGGGCCGGGACATTTCGCTACGAGCAGTACTTC.